A selection of T cell receptor beta chains follows, all from one sample in a study of T cell repertoires in cytomegalovirus infection. Using its own MiXCR run on the reads, TCRdb lists one record per CDR3 protein. The sample contains over 300,000 distinct CDR3 sequences, 9% to 9.5% of which appear only once. The sequenced sample consisted of PBMCs. The source of these receptors is a human donor in good health (CMV status not recorded). Some clones in this sample may be carry-over from other donors' samples. Both conserved end residues are part of each CDR3. A D gene is named only where the DNA matches it firmly. Clone size is given for some rows only: seen once, a few or many times, or a class if the clone is expanded.

CDR3 DNA: TGTGCCAGCAGCCCCCGTTCTCGAACTAGCGGGAGGGCCGGAATGAGCTCCTACAATGAGCAGTTCTTC
CDR3 protein: CASSPRSRTSGRAGMSSYNEQFF
J gene: TRBJ2-1
D gene: TRBD2
V gene: TRBV7-8
clone size: few

CDR3 DNA: TGTGCCAGCAAAAGGGGGACAGGGGGCTCTGGAAACACCATATATTTT
CDR3 protein: CASKRGTGGSGNTIYF
J gene: TRBJ1-3
D gene: TRBD1
V gene: TRBV9
clone size: few

CDR3 DNA: TGTGCCAGCAGCGGAACCGGACAGGGTGTATATGGCTACACCTTC
CDR3 protein: CASSGTGQGVYGYTF
J gene: TRBJ1-2
D gene: TRBD1
V gene: TRBV28
clone size: .

CDR3 DNA: TGTGCCAGCAGTTTGCTAGCGGGGGATTCCGAGCAGTACTTC
CDR3 protein: CASSLLAGDSEQYF
J gene: TRBJ2-7
D gene: TRBD2
V gene: TRBV28
clone size: .

CDR3 DNA: TGTGCCAGCAGCTTAGGCGGGACCGGGGCCAACGTCCTGACTTTC
CDR3 protein: CASSLGGTGANVLTF
J gene: TRBJ2-6
D gene: .
V gene: TRBV7-2
clone size: many

CDR3 DNA: TGTGCCAGCAGTTTTACCCAACAGAAAAATGAGCAGTTCTTC
CDR3 protein: CASSFTQQKNEQFF
J gene: TRBJ2-1
D gene: .
V gene: TRBV6-2/TRBV6-3
clone size: many

CDR3 DNA: TGTGCCAGCAGTTTAGGGGGAGGAACCACTGAAGCTTTCTTT
CDR3 protein: CASSLGGGTTEAFF
J gene: TRBJ1-1
D gene: .
V gene: TRBV27
clone size: .

CDR3 DNA: TGTGCCAGCAGCTTAGTTAGGAGGGACCAGCCCCAGCATTTT
CDR3 protein: CASSLVRRDQPQHF
J gene: TRBJ1-5
D gene: .
V gene: TRBV7-9
clone size: .

CDR3 DNA: TGCGCCAGCAGCCCTAGCGGGAGTATCTACGAGCAGTACTTC
CDR3 protein: CASSPSGSIYEQYF
J gene: TRBJ2-7
D gene: TRBD2
V gene: TRBV4-3
clone size: many

CDR3 DNA: TGTGCCAGCCACGACCCCTTAGGTGAAAAACTGTTTTTT
CDR3 protein: CASHDPLGEKLFF
J gene: TRBJ1-4
D gene: .
V gene: TRBV28
clone size: few

CDR3 DNA: TGTGCCAGCAGACAGGGAAAAGAAGGCTACACCTTC
CDR3 protein: CASRQGKEGYTF
J gene: TRBJ1-2
D gene: .
V gene: TRBV27
clone size: .

CDR3 DNA: TGTGCCAGCAGCTTAAGTGGTCAGGGGTTGGGGCAGCCCCAGCATTTT
CDR3 protein: CASSLSGQGLGQPQHF
J gene: TRBJ1-5
D gene: .
V gene: TRBV7-2
clone size: many

CDR3 DNA: TGTGCCAGCAGTTACTCGACCAGGCTGGATGGCTACACCTTC
CDR3 protein: CASSYSTRLDGYTF
J gene: TRBJ1-2
D gene: .
V gene: TRBV6-5
clone size: .

CDR3 DNA: TGTGCCAGCAGCTCGGGAGACTCCATGGGCTCCTACAATGAGCAGTTCTTC
CDR3 protein: CASSSGDSMGSYNEQFF
J gene: TRBJ2-1
D gene: .
V gene: TRBV7-2
clone size: many

CDR3 DNA: TGTGCCAGCAGCCCTAAGGCCCGACTTTCATTTGGAAACACCATATATTTT
CDR3 protein: CASSPKARLSFGNTIYF
J gene: TRBJ1-3
D gene: .
V gene: TRBV7-9
clone size: many

CDR3 DNA: TGTGCCAGCAGCCAAGCTCCGGGACAGACGACAGGGGTATTTGGGGGAAGTGCTGAAAAACTGTTTTTT
CDR3 protein: CASSQAPGQTTGVFGGSAEKLFF
J gene: TRBJ1-4
D gene: TRBD1
V gene: TRBV4-2
clone size: many

CDR3 DNA: TGTGCCAGCAGTGCGCCAACGACAGGGATTTATGAAAAACTGTTTTTT
CDR3 protein: CASSAPTTGIYEKLFF
J gene: TRBJ1-4
D gene: TRBD1
V gene: TRBV7-2
clone size: many

CDR3 DNA: TGTGCCACCAGTGATTCCCGTAACCCTAGCTCCTACAATGAGCAGTTCTTC
CDR3 protein: CATSDSRNPSSYNEQFF
J gene: TRBJ2-1
D gene: .
V gene: TRBV24-1
clone size: few

CDR3 DNA: TGTGCCAGCAGCCCAGTCTCGGTACGGGCAACTAATGAAAAACTGTTTTTT
CDR3 protein: CASSPVSVRATNEKLFF
J gene: TRBJ1-4
D gene: .
V gene: TRBV27
clone size: .

CDR3 DNA: TGTGCTAGTGCCCTGGGACTAGCGGGAGGTTTTTACAATGAGCAGTTCTTC
CDR3 protein: CASALGLAGGFYNEQFF
J gene: TRBJ2-1
D gene: TRBD2
V gene: TRBV12-5
clone size: .

CDR3 DNA: TGCAGTGCTAGATCGGAGCGGGGGGCCGGGTACATTCAGTACTTC
CDR3 protein: CSARSERGAGYIQYF
J gene: TRBJ2-4
D gene: TRBD2
V gene: TRBV20-1
clone size: few

CDR3 DNA: TGTGCCAGCAGCCAGCGACTAGCGGGACTTAGCACAGATACGCAGTATTTT
CDR3 protein: CASSQRLAGLSTDTQYF
J gene: TRBJ2-3
D gene: TRBD2
V gene: TRBV14
clone size: .

CDR3 DNA: TGTGCCAGTAGTCCCCGGGGGAGAGGTTATTACAATGAGCAGTTCTTC
CDR3 protein: CASSPRGRGYYNEQFF
J gene: TRBJ2-1
D gene: .
V gene: TRBV19
clone size: .

CDR3 DNA: TGTGCCAGCAGCCTTAGCGGGGGGGCCCAAACCAGCACAGATACGCAGTATTTT
CDR3 protein: CASSLSGGAQTSTDTQYF
J gene: TRBJ2-3
D gene: TRBD2
V gene: TRBV13
clone size: few

CDR3 DNA: TGTGCCAGCAGACCCTGGGGGGGCGAAAATGAAAAACTGTTTTTT
CDR3 protein: CASRPWGGENEKLFF
J gene: TRBJ1-4
D gene: .
V gene: TRBV7-2
clone size: many

CDR3 DNA: TGTGCCAGCAGCAACAGGGGAGGAGAGACCCAGTACTTC
CDR3 protein: CASSNRGGETQYF
J gene: TRBJ2-5
D gene: .
V gene: TRBV6-6
clone size: few

CDR3 DNA: TGTGCCAGCAGGCCCAGAAATCAGCCCCAGCATTTT
CDR3 protein: CASRPRNQPQHF
J gene: TRBJ1-5
D gene: .
V gene: TRBV12-3/TRBV12-4
clone size: .